One sample yielded the 32 T cell receptor beta chains listed below, sequenced in a study of cytomegalovirus exposure and HLA in healthy donors. PCR amplification relied on 60 Vbeta primers (plus 13 Jbeta primers). Assay used: immunoSEQ multiplex PCR; TCRdb lists only in-frame clones, some missing. There are roughly 110,000 clones in the sample; 75% occur only once, and 2.5% to 3.5% lies in the top ten. The sequencing sample was made of PBMCs. Receptor source: a male donor in good health and CMV-seropositive.

This rearrangement joins TRBV9 to TRBJ2-1, with D possibly being TRBD1 (5 bases). This CDR3 region has 13 residues. Germline V lookup: CDR1 SGDLS, CDR2 YYNGEE. With 0 bases removed from V and 6 bases from J, the gap between germline ends came to 7 bases. CDR3 nucleotides: TGTGCCAGCAGCGTAGGGCAGGGCAATGAGCAGTTCTTC. Protein sequence: CASSVGQGNEQFF.

J is TRBJ1-4 and V is TRBV29-1; D perhaps matches TRBD1 (6 bases). V lost 6 bases to trimming and J lost 7 bases, with 15 bases between them. The CDR3 length is 13 residues. The germline V gene has CDR1 SQVTM and CDR2 ANQGSEA. CDR3 loop: CSVKDRNREKLFF. CDR3 nucleotide sequence: TGCAGCGTAAAGGACAGAAATCGTGAAAAACTGTTTTTT.

V is TRBV25-1 and J is TRBJ1-3; D unresolved. V lost 5 bases, J lost 6 bases, and 5 bases lay in between. CDR1 and CDR2 (germline): MGHDK, SYGVNS. The CDR3 runs 11 residues. The CDR3 nucleotides are TGTGCCAGCAGTCAACTAAACACCATATATTTT. Encoded protein: CASSQLNTIYF.

V is TRBV5-8 and J is TRBJ1-2, with TRBD1 as a possible D gene (5 bases). The germline V and J ends were trimmed by 4 bases and 2 bases, with 9 bases remaining between them. This CDR3 contains 13 residues. CDR1 and CDR2 from the germline V gene are SGHTS and YDEGEE. This chain's CDR3 is CASSVQENYGYTF. The CDR3 DNA is TGTGCCAGCAGCGTACAGGAGAACTATGGCTACACCTTC.

The V and J genes are TRBV23-1 and TRBJ2-3; 7 bases map to TRBD2. TRBV23-1 belongs to the ORF category, with a function that is uncertain. The CDR3 length is 15 residues. With V trimmed by 11 bases and J by 0 bases, 11 bases remained unmatched. The CDR3 DNA follows: TGCGCCGATAGGCGGGAGCGAGGGAGCACAGATACGCAGTATTTT. It specifies CADRRERGSTDTQYF.

This clone was counted a few times. The genes are TRBV11-3 and TRBJ2-1; no reliable D call. Trimming took off 1 base at V and 6 bases at J, with 13 bases between the two ends. Germline V gives CDR1 SGHNT, CDR2 YENEEA. CDR3 size: 15 residues. CDR3 nucleotide sequence: TGTGCCAGCAGCTTAGCCAGGCCACCAGGCAATGAGCAGTTCTTC. Its protein product is CASSLARPPGNEQFF.

This chain joins TRBV7-6 and TRBJ2-1; 7 bases map to TRBD1. The CDR3 has 15 amino acids. The V gene's germline CDR1 is SGHVS and CDR2 FNYEAQ. The ends lost 5 bases at V and 5 bases at J; junction bases unmatched: 9. The CDR3 loop reads CASSEGQVRNNEQFF. CDR3 nucleotides: TGTGCCAGCAGCGAAGGACAGGTTCGAAACAATGAGCAGTTCTTC.

The chain uses TRBV6-1 and TRBJ1-5; D unresolved. The CDR3 loop spans 15 amino acids. Germline V gene lookup returns CDR1 MNHNS and CDR2 SASEGT. V was trimmed by 7 bases and J by 0 bases, leaving 13 bases between them. The CDR3 here is CASTEGLYSNQPQHF. The CDR3 bases are TGTGCCAGCACTGAGGGCCTTTATAGCAATCAGCCCCAGCATTTT.

The rearrangement joins TRBV2 to TRBJ1-1; the match to TRBD1 covers 8 bases. CDR1 is SNHLY, CDR2 FYNNEI, per germline. J gave up 2 bases and V 7 bases, and 3 bases lay outside the gene matches. The CDR3 spans 13 residues. CDR3 amino acids: CASIGQGNTEAFF. CDR3 DNA sequence: TGTGCCAGCATCGGACAGGGTAACACTGAAGCTTTCTTT.

The rearrangement links TRBV7-2 to TRBJ2-7; D might be TRBD2 (5 bases). Looked up from germline, CDR1 is SGHTA and CDR2 is FQGNSA. This CDR3 comprises 13 residues. V was cut by 3 bases and J by 3 bases, with 9 bases left in between. The CDR3 coding sequence is TGTGCCAGCAGCTTCCGGGAACACTACGAGCAGTACTTC. Its translation: CASSFREHYEQYF.

This clone was seen once. The rearrangement uses TRBV5-1 and TRBJ1-1; 8 positions agree with TRBD1. Trimming at V came to 0 bases and at J to 5 bases, leaving 6 bases not matched to a gene. In germline, CDR1 is SGHRS, CDR2 YFSETQ. The CDR3 consists of 15 residues. The CDR3 sequence is CASSLGDRGITEAFF. In DNA, the CDR3 is TGCGCCAGCAGCTTGGGTGACAGGGGAATAACTGAAGCTTTCTTT. Supplemented by reference TRBV5-1 and TRBJ1-1, the full variable domain reads KAGVTQTPRYLIKTRGQQVTLSCSPISGHRSVSWYQQTPGQGLQFLFEYFSETQRNKGNFPGRFSGRQFSNSRSEMNVSTLELGDSALYLCASSLGDRGITEAFFGQGTRLTVV.

Remarks on this clone: Germline and junction disagree at one end, which may indicate a read error. V and J are TRBV4-3 and TRBJ1-1; 10 nucleotides line up with TRBD1. The length of the CDR3 is 15 residues. CDR1 and CDR2 (germline): LGHNA, YSLEER. CDR3 loop: CASSRAGQGNPEAFF. The CDR3 DNA follows: TGCGCCAGCAGCCGCGCGGGACAGGGGAACCCTGAAGCTTTCTTT.

This rearrangement joins TRBV19 to TRBJ2-1; 8 bases line up with TRBD2. Germline loops: CDR1 LNHDA, CDR2 SQIVND (reference sequence). The CDR3 totals 15 residues. The junction had 13 bases not matched to a gene; V was cut back by 6 bases and J by 9 bases. CDR3 region: CASRTRDGRGSEQFF. In DNA form, the CDR3 reads TGTGCCAGTAGGACCCGGGACGGGAGGGGTAGTGAGCAGTTCTTC.

The chain combines TRBV16 with TRBJ1-5; D is unresolved. In germline, CDR1 is KGHSY, CDR2 FQNENV. V was clipped by 6 bases and J by 5 bases, with 14 bases between them. The length of the CDR3 is 14 residues. In nucleotides, the CDR3 is TGTGCCAGCAGACACGGACTTCCCGATCAGCCCCAGCATTTT. Protein product: CASRHGLPDQPQHF.

This chain links TRBV12-5 with TRBJ2-3, with D possibly matching TRBD1 (5 bases). V was trimmed by 1 base and J by 3 bases, leaving 5 bases between them. Germline loops: CDR1 LGHNT, CDR2 FRNRAP. CDR3 size: 13 residues. The CDR3 DNA sequence: TGTGCTAGTGGTTTGGCAGGGACAGATACGCAGTATTTT. Its translation is CASGLAGTDTQYF.

This rearrangement joins TRBV7-2 to TRBJ2-7; TRBD1 matches at 9 bases. Germline assignment: CDR1 SGHTA and CDR2 FQGNSA. J lost 4 bases, V lost 4 bases, and 8 bases had no gene match. The CDR3 totals 15 residues. The CDR3 protein is CASSSLDRGIYEQYF. Written as DNA, the CDR3 is TGTGCCAGCAGCTCACTGGACAGGGGAATTTACGAGCAGTACTTC.

This clone appeared a few times. The chain uses TRBV7-9 and TRBJ2-3, with 8 bases that match TRBD2. V lost 0 bases and J lost 3; bases outside the gene matches: 5. Germline V CDR1 and CDR2: SEHNR, FQNEAQ (reference sequence). The CDR3 is 16 residues long. The CDR3 sequence: CASSLAMSGRTDTQYF. The CDR3 DNA reads TGTGCCAGCAGCTTAGCGATGAGCGGGAGAACAGATACGCAGTATTTT.

The count of this clone is one. The chain combines TRBV15 with TRBJ1-5; no reliable D call. Germline V CDR1 and CDR2: LNHNV, YYDKDF (reference sequence). The CDR3 runs 13 residues. Trimming removed 2 bases at V and 7 bases at J, with 9 bases between. CDR3 nucleotides: TGTGCCACCAGCAGAAATACGGTCCAGCCCCAGCATTTT. This translates into CATSRNTVQPQHF.

V and J are TRBV2 and TRBJ1-1; no clear D gene. Trimming took off 5 bases at V and 0 bases at J, with 13 bases between the two ends. In germline, CDR1 is SNHLY, CDR2 FYNNEI. The CDR3 is 15 amino acids. Here the CDR3 reads CASSQSQLLNTEAFF. The CDR3 DNA is TGTGCCAGCAGTCAATCACAGCTTTTGAACACTGAAGCTTTCTTT.

The genes are TRBV5-6 and TRBJ2-3; a weak D match, TRBD1 (7 bases). The V end lost 5 bases, the J end lost 6 bases, and 16 bases lay between the germline ends. Per the germline V gene, CDR1 is SGHDT and CDR2 is YYEEEE. The CDR3 extends over 14 amino acids. CDR3 loop: CASSNDRDSDTQYF. The DNA of the CDR3 is TGTGCCAGCAGTAATGACAGGGACTCCGATACGCAGTATTTT.

Worth noting for this clone: The conserved closing phenylalanine or tryptophan is absent in this CDR3, likely reflecting a read error. V is TRBV6-1 and J is TRBJ2-7; a weak D match, TRBD2 (5 bases). Germline V gives CDR1 MNHNS, CDR2 SASEGT. The CDR3 has 13 residues. The V end lost 2 bases, the J end lost 3 bases, and 8 bases lay between the germline ends. The CDR3 DNA reads as TGTGCCAGCAGTGAAAACGGGAACTACGAGCAGTACTTG. It encodes CASSENGNYEQYL.

This clone is a singleton in its sample. The chain uses TRBV5-1 and TRBJ2-3; TRBD2 might be the D (5 bases). Germline CDR1 and CDR2: SGHRS and YFSETQ. The CDR3 has 14 residues. The V gene lost 0 bases and the J gene lost 3 bases, with 8 bases spanning the gap. This CDR3 is CASSLDTGTDTQYF. The CDR3 DNA reads as TGCGCCAGCAGCTTGGATACGGGGACAGATACGCAGTATTTT.

The chain links TRBV4-1 to TRBJ1-2; 7 bases match TRBD1. This CDR3 has 13 residues. V lost 3 bases, J lost 8 bases, and 6 bases stayed unmatched. The germline V gene encodes CDR1 MGHRA and CDR2 YSYEKL. The CDR3 spells CASSQTGQGGYTF. CDR3 in DNA: TGCGCCAGCAGCCAGACAGGGCAGGGGGGCTACACCTTC.

This chain uses TRBV9 with TRBJ2-1; D not resolved. Trimming stripped 3 bases from V and 0 bases from J, with 7 bases between. This CDR3 comprises 14 residues. CDR1 and CDR2 from the germline V gene are SGDLS and YYNGEE. The CDR3 here is CASSGPSSYNEQFF. As DNA, the CDR3 is TGTGCCAGCAGCGGACCTAGCTCCTACAATGAGCAGTTCTTC.

The genes are TRBV6-5 and TRBJ2-7, with 9 bases fitting TRBD1. The junction had 4 bases not matched to a gene; V was cut back by 5 bases and J by 2 bases. CDR3 length: 14 amino acids. Germline values: CDR1 MNHEY, CDR2 SVGAGI. DNA for the CDR3: TGTGCCAGCAGTCCGACAGGGGGTGCCTACGAGCAGTACTTC. Translating gives CASSPTGGAYEQYF.

The chain uses TRBV10-3 and TRBJ2-3; unclear D gene. V was shortened by 3 bases and J by 7 bases, with 5 bases between the two germline ends. The length of the CDR3 is 11 residues. Germline CDR1 is ENHRY and CDR2 is SYGVKD. DNA of the CDR3: TGTGCCATCAGTGACCTAAATACGCAGTATTTT. The encoded protein is CAISDLNTQYF.

The chain recombines TRBV19 with TRBJ1-5; weak D call: TRBD1 (5 bases). This CDR3 is built from 14 residues. CDR1 LNHDA and CDR2 SQIVND come from the germline V gene (reference sequence). Trimming took off 5 bases at V and 0 bases at J, with 8 bases between the two ends. In nucleotides, the CDR3 is TGTGCCAGTAGTGCCAGGGATAGCAATCAGCCCCAGCATTTT. Translated, it gives CASSARDSNQPQHF.

The V and J genes are TRBV4-3 and TRBJ2-5; 9 positions match TRBD2. Germline CDR1 reads LGHNA; CDR2 reads YSLEER. Losses at the gene ends were 4 bases for V and 5 bases for J; bases not matched to a gene: 8. This CDR3 comprises 15 residues. The CDR3: CASSLGTSPLETQYF. CDR3 DNA: TGCGCCAGCAGCCTAGGGACTAGCCCTCTGGAGACCCAGTACTTC.

This clone was counted once. The genes are TRBV6-5 and TRBJ2-5, with a possible D match to TRBD2 (5 bases). The germline V gene has CDR1 MNHEY and CDR2 SVGAGI. The CDR3 spans 14 residues. Trimming removed 0 bases from V and 5 bases from J, with 10 bases in between. The CDR3 coding sequence is TGTGCCAGCAGTTACTCGACGGGGTGGGAGACCCAGTACTTC. This encodes CASSYSTGWETQYF.

Of note for this clone: The sample contains more than one DNA sequence encoding this CDR3. This chain uses TRBV18 with TRBJ1-1; D gene unclear. The ends were cut back, 3 bases at V and 1 base at J, with 6 bases in the middle. CDR3 length equals 13 residues. Per germline, CDR1 KGHSH and CDR2 LQKENI. The CDR3 DNA follows: TGTGCCAGCTCACCGACGGGGAACACTGAAGCTTTCTTT. Its translation is CASSPTGNTEAFF.

V is TRBV10-3 and J is TRBJ2-2; 9 bases align to TRBD2. V lost 3 bases, J lost 7 bases, and 6 bases stayed unmatched. The CDR3 is 15 amino acids. Germline V CDR1 and CDR2: ENHRY, SYGVKD. The CDR3, as DNA: TGTGCCATCAGTGATTCTAGCGGGGCTGGCGGGGAGCTGTTTTTT. Translation gives CAISDSSGAGGELFF.

This clone was found a few times. The chain employs TRBV19 and TRBJ1-5; D uncertain. The CDR3 sequence is 12 residues long. V was pared by 5 bases and J by 9 bases, with 11 bases between. Germline V gene data show CDR1 as LNHDA and CDR2 as SQIVND (reference sequence). CDR3 bases: TGTGCCAGTAGTCCTCGCGCATCGCCCCAGCATTTT. Amino acid sequence: CASSPRASPQHF. Together with reference TRBV19 and TRBJ1-5, the CDR3 gives the full variable domain: DGGITQSPKYLFRKEGQNVTLSCEQNLNHDAMYWYRQDPGQGLRLIYYSQIVNDFQKGDIAEGYSVSREKKESFPLTVTSAQKNPTAFYLCASSPRASPQHFGDGTRLSIL.